This T cell receptor beta chain stems from a study of lymphopenia after photon versus proton radiotherapy. The study's findings and limits: Relative stability marked proton patients; photon patients lost diversity and naive cells.

A word on this clone: Its specificity is not known.

Here immunoSEQ multiplex PCR was the method, and the copy in TCRdb shows in-frame clones only, minus some. The sample has about 20,000 clones, about nine tenths seen once. The CDR3 spans 12 residues. The V end was cut by 1 base, the J end by 2 bases, with 2 bases between. The germline V gene encodes CDR1 SGHKS and CDR2 YYEKEE (reference sequence). The V call is TRBV5-5, the J call TRBJ2-3, with unresolved D. Sequencing was performed on peripheral blood, taken from a patient treated with proton-based radiotherapy. This receptor was taken from a woman aged 65 to 85 with pancreatic cancer. Some clones in this sample may be carry-over from other donors' samples. The chain's CDR3 is CASSLFTDTQYF. The CDR3, as DNA: TGTGCCAGCAGCTTGTTCACAGATACGCAGTATTTT. Supplemented by reference TRBV5-5 and TRBJ2-3, the full variable domain reads DAGVTQSPTHLIKTRGQQVTLRCSPISGHKSVSWYQQVLGQGPQFIFQYYEKEERGRGNFPDRFSARQFPNYSSELNVNALLLGDSALYLCASSLFTDTQYFGPGTRLTVL.